This TCR beta chain was recovered during a study of shared clonotypes between healthy human individuals. Sequencing used immunoSEQ multiplex PCR; TCRdb keeps in-frame clones, though not all of them. The data show over a million clones, with around 74% seen just once and 1.4% to 1.5% held by the top ten. The CDR3 totals 16 residues. The V end was cut by 3 bases, the J end by 0 bases, with 12 bases between. The germline gives CDR1 ENHRY, CDR2 SYGVKD. Comment on this clone: Its antigen is unknown.

Overall study findings and caveats: Across a handful of donors, naive CD4 shared 5% to 5.5%, naive CD8 under 4%, memory CD4 roughly 2.3%, memory CD8 0.4%.

The sample consisted of memory CD4+ T cells sorted from blood. This sample's subset: CD45RA-negative fraction. The TCR was taken from a man aged 18 to 30 in good health. The chain uses TRBV10-3 and TRBJ1-5, with D maybe TRBD1 (5 bases). Here the CDR3 DNA reads TGTGCCATCAGTGACTTGAAGGACATTAGCAATCAGCCCCAGCATTTT. Its protein product is CAISDLKDISNQPQHF.